This TCR beta chain came from a study of cytomegalovirus exposure and HLA in healthy donors. General study points: An Asian-associated ancestry cluster reportedly showed fewer N-insertions than the roughly 700-donor mean in a later analysis. A classifier reportedly called cytomegalovirus status with high sensitivity and specificity. Likely technical artifact: a cluster of highly shared sequence variants.

Primers included in the PCR were 60 Vbeta and 13 Jbeta primers. Sequencing used immunoSEQ multiplex PCR; TCRdb keeps in-frame clones, though not all of them. Among around 110,000 clones listed, roughly 66% were seen once. CDR1 is PRHDT, CDR2 FYEKMQ, per germline (reference sequence). The CDR3 sequence is 15 residues long. Regarding this clone: Its specificity is unknown.

The chain combines TRBV13 with TRBJ2-5, with D possibly TRBD1 on 5 matching bases. TRBJ2-7 explains the end of the DNA better; the J call may be wrong. This receptor was taken from a man between 18 and 35 years old in good health and CMV-seronegative. The material sequenced was PBMCs. The CDR3 DNA follows: TGTGCCAGCAGCTTAGGCCTAGGGGCGCAGAGCGAGCAGTACTTC. Its protein is CASSLGLGAQSEQYF.